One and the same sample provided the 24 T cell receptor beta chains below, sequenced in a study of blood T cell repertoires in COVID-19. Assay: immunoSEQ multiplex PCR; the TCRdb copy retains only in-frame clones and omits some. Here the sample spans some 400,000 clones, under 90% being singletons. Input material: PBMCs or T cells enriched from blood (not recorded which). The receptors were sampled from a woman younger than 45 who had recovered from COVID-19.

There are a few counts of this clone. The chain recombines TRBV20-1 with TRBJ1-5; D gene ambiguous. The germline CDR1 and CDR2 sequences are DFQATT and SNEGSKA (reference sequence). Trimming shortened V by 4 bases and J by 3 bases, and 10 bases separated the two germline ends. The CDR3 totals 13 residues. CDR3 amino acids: CSATESYNQPQHF. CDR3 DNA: TGCAGTGCTACTGAGAGTTACAATCAGCCCCAGCATTTT.

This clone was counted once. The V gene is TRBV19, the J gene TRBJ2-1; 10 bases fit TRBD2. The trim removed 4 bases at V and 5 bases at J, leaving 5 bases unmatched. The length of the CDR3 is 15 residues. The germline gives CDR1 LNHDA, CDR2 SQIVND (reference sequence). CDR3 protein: CASSTLAGVNNEQFF. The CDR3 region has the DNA TGTGCCAGTAGTACCCTAGCGGGGGTTAACAATGAGCAGTTCTTC.

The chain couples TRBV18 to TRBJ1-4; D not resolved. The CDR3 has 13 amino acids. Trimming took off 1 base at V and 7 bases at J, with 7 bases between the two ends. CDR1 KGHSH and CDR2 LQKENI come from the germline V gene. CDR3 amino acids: CASSPLISEKLFF. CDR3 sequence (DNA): TGTGCCAGCTCACCACTAATTAGTGAAAAACTGTTTTTT.

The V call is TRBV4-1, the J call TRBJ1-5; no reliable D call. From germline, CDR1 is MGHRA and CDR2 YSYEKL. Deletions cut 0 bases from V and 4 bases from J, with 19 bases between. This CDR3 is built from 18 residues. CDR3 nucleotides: TGCGCCAGCAGCCAAGAACCGTCCGGGTACGGCTTGAATCAGCCCCAGCATTTT. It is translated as CASSQEPSGYGLNQPQHF.

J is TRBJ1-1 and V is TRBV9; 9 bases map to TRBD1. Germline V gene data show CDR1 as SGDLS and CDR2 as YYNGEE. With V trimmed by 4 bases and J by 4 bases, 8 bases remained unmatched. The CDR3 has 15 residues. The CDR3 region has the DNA TGTGCCAGCAGCCCGCAGGGACAGGGTCTCACTGAAGCTTTCTTT. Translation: CASSPQGQGLTEAFF.

CDR3 residues: CATEQGTMDGQYF. CDR3 sequence (DNA): TGTGCCACCGAACAGGGTACGATGGACGGGCAGTACTTC. This rearrangement joins TRBV2 to TRBJ2-7, with D possibly being TRBD1 (6 bases). This CDR3 is 13 amino acids long. In germline, CDR1 is SNHLY, CDR2 FYNNEI. Trimming pared 10 bases from V and 9 bases from J, leaving 22 bases between.

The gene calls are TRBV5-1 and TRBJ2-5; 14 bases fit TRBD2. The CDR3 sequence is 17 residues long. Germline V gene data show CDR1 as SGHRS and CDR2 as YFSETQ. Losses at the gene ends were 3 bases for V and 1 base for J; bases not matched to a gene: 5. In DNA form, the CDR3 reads TGCGCCAGCAGCTCACCGACTAGCGGGGGGGTCCAAGAGACCCAGTACTTC. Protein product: CASSSPTSGGVQETQYF.

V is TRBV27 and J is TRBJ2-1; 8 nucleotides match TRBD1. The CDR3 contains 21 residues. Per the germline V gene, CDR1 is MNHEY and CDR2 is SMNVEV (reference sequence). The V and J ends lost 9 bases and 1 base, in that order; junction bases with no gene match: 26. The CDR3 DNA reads TGTGCCAGTACCTCGAGGGTCGGGACAGGACTAAGATTCAGATCCTACAATGAGCAGTTCTTC. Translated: CASTSRVGTGLRFRSYNEQFF.

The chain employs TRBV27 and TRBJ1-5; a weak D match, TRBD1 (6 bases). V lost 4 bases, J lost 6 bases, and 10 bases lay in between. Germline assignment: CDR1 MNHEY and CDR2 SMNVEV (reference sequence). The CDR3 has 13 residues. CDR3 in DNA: TGTGCCAGCAGTTACAGGGTACTTCAGCCCCAGCATTTT. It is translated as CASSYRVLQPQHF.

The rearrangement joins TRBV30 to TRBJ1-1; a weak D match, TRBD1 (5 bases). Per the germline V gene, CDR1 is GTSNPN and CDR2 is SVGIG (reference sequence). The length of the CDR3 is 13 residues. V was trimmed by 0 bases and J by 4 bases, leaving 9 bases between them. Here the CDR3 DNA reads TGTGCCTGGAGTGTGGGGGGTGCCACTGAAGCTTTCTTT. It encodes CAWSVGGATEAFF.

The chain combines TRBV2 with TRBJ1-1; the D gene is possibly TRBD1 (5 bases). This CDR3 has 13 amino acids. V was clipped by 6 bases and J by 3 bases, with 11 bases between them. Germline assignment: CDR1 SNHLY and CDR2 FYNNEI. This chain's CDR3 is CASRISRDTEAFF. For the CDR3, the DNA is TGTGCCAGCAGGATTTCCAGGGACACTGAAGCTTTCTTT.

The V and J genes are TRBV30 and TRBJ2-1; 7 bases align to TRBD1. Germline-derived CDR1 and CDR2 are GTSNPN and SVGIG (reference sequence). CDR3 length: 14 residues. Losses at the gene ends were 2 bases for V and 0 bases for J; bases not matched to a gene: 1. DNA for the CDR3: TGTGCCTGGAGTAGGGACAGCTCCTACAATGAGCAGTTCTTC. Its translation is CAWSRDSSYNEQFF.

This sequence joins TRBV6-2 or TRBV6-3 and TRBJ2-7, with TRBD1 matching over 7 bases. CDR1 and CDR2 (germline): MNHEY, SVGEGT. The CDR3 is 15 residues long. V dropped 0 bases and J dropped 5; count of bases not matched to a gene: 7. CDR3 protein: CASSYSSGGWNEQYF. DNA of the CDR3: TGTGCCAGCAGTTACTCGTCAGGGGGATGGAACGAGCAGTACTTC.

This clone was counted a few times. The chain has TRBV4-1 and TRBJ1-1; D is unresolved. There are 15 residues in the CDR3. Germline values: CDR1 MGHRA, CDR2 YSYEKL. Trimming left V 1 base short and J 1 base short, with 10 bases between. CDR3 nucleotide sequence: TGCGCCAGCAGCCAAGGTCTCGGAGGGAACACTGAAGCTTTCTTT. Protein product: CASSQGLGGNTEAFF.

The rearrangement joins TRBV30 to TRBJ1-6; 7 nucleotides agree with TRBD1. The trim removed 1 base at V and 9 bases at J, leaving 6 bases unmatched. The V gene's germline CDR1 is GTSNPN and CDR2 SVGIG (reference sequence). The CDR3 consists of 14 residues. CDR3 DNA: TGTGCCTGGAGTGGCTACAGGGGAGGTTCACCCCTCCACTTT. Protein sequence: CAWSGYRGGSPLHF.

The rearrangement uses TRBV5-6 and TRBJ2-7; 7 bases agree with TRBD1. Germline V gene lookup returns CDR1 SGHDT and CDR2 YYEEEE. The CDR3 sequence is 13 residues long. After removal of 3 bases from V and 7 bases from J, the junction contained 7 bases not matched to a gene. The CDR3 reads CASSWGTGEEQYF. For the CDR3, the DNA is TGTGCCAGCAGCTGGGGAACAGGGGAAGAGCAGTACTTC.

CDR3 residues: CATSRDHLAGYTEAFF. The CDR3 coding sequence is TGTGCCACCAGCAGAGATCATCTTGCAGGGTACACTGAAGCTTTCTTT. This chain joins TRBV15 and TRBJ1-1; a weak D match, TRBD1 (5 bases). The germline CDR1 and CDR2 sequences are LNHNV and YYDKDF (reference sequence). V lost 0 bases and J lost 3, with 14 bases in between. The length of the CDR3 is 16 residues.

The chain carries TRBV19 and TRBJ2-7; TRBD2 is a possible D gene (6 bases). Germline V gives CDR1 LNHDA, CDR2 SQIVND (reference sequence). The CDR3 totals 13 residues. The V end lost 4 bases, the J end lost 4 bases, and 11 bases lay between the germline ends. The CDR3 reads CASSKETRYEQYF. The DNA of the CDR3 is TGTGCCAGTAGTAAGGAGACTAGGTACGAGCAGTACTTC.

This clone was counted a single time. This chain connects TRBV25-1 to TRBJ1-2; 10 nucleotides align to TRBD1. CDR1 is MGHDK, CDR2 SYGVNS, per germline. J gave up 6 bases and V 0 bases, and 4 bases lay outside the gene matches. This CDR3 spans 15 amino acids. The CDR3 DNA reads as TGTGCCAGCAGTGAATACGGGACAGGGGCTAATGGCTACACCTTC. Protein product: CASSEYGTGANGYTF.

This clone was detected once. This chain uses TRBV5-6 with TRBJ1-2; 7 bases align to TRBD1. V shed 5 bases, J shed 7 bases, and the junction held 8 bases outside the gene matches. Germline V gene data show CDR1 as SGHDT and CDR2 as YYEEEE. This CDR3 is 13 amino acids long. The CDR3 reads CASRPPGGSGYTF. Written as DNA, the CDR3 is TGTGCCAGCAGGCCGCCAGGGGGAAGTGGCTACACCTTC.

CDR3 coding DNA: TGTGCCAGCAGTTTCGGGGGTTTTGGTGAAGCTTTCTTT. Protein product: CASSFGGFGEAFF. The V and J genes are TRBV28 and TRBJ1-1; weak D call: TRBD1 (5 bases). CDR3 length: 13 residues. V dropped 3 bases and J dropped 7 bases, with 12 bases sitting between them. CDR1 is MDHEN, CDR2 SYDVKM, per germline.

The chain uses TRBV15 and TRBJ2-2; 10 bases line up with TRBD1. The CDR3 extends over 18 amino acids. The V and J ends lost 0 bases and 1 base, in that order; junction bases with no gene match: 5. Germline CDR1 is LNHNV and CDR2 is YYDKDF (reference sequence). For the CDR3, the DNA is TGTGCCACCAGCAGAGAAACCCGGGACAGGGGGAACACCGGGGAGCTGTTTTTT. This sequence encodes CATSRETRDRGNTGELFF.

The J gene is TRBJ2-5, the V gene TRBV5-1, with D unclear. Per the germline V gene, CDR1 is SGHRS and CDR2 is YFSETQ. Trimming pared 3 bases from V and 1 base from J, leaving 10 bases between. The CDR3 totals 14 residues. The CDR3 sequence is CASSSRVGQETQYF. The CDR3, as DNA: TGCGCCAGCAGCTCCCGGGTGGGCCAAGAGACCCAGTACTTC.

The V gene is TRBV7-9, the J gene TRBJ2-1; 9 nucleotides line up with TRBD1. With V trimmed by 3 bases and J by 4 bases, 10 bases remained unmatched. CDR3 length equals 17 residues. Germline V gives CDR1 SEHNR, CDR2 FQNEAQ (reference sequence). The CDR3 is CASSFVGTGNVYNEQFF. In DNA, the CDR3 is TGTGCCAGCAGCTTCGTCGGGACAGGGAATGTGTACAATGAGCAGTTCTTC.